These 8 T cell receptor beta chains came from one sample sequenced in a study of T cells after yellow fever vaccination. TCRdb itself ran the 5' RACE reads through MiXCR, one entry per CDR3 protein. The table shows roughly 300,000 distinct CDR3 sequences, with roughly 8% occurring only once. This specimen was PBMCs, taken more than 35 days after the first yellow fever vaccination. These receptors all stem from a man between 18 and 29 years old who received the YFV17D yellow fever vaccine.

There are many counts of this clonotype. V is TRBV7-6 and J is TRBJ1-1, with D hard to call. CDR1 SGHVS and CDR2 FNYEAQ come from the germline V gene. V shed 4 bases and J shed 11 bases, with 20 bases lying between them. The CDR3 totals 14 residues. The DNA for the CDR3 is TGTGCCAGCAGCTCAACCGTCCCTCCTTATTGGGCTTTCTTT. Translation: CASSSTVPPYWAFF.

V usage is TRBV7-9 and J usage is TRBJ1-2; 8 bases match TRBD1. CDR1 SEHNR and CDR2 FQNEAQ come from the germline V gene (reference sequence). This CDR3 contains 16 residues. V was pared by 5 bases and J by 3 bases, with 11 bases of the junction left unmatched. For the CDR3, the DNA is TGTGCCAGCAGCCCTCCCCCAGGGGGCGCTTACTATGGCTACACCTTC. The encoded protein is CASSPPPGGAYYGYTF.

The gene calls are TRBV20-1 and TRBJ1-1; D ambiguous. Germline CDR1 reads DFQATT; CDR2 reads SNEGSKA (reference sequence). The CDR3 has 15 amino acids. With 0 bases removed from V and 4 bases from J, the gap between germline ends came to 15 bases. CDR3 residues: CSARDLVKGPTEAFF. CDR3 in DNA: TGCAGTGCTAGAGATTTGGTAAAGGGTCCCACTGAAGCTTTCTTT.

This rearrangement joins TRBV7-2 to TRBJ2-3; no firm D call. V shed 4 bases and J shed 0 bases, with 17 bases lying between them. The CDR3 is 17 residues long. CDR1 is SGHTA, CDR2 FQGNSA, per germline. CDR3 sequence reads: CASSSRPVALSTDTQYF. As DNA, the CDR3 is TGTGCCAGCAGCTCCAGGCCGGTAGCCCTCAGCACAGATACGCAGTATTTT. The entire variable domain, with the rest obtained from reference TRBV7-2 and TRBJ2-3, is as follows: GAGVSQSPSNKVTEKGKDVELRCDPISGHTALYWYRQSLGQGLEFLIYFQGNSAPDKSGLPSDRFSAERTGGSVSTLTIQRTQQEDSAVYLCASSSRPVALSTDTQYFGPGTRLTVL.

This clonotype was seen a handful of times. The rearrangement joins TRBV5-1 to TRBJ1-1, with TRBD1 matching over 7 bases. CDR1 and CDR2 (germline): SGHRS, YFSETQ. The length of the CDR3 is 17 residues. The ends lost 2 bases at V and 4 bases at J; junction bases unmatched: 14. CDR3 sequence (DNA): TGCGCCAGCAGCTTTGGAGGGGGCAATTGGGCGCGCACTGAAGCTTTCTTT. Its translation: CASSFGGGNWARTEAFF.

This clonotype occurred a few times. The CDR3 coding sequence is TGCAGTGCCATACCCCGACAGGGGGGTAGATCGCCCCAGCATTTT. This encodes CSAIPRQGGRSPQHF. This rearrangement joins TRBV20-1 to TRBJ1-5; 9 nucleotides align to TRBD1. The J segment lost 9 bases and the V segment lost 6 bases, leaving 15 bases of the junction unmatched. This CDR3 comprises 15 residues. The germline V gene has CDR1 DFQATT and CDR2 SNEGSKA (reference sequence).

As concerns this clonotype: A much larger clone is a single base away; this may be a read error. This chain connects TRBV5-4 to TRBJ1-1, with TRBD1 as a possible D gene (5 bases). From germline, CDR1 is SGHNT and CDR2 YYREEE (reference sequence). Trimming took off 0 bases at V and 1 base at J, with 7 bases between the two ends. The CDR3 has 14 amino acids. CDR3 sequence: CASSLGQTNTEAFF. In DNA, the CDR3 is TGTGCCAGCAGCTTGGGACAGACGAACACTGAAGCTTTCTTT.

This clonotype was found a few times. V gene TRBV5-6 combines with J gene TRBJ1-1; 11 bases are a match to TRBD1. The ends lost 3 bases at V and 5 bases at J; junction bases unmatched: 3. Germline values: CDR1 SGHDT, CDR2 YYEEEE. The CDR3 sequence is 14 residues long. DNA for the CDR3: TGTGCCAGCAGCTGGGACAGGGGGTGGACTGAAGCTTTCTTT. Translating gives CASSWDRGWTEAFF.